This passage covers 24 T cell receptor beta chains from one sample sequenced in a study of cytomegalovirus exposure and HLA in healthy donors. PCR involved 60 Vbeta and 13 Jbeta primers. The table came from immunoSEQ multiplex PCR; TCRdb's copy has only in-frame clones and leaves some out. The sample consists of about 250,000 clones, 70% to 90% of them appearing once. The sample consisted of PBMCs. The receptors come from a girl aged 2 to 10 in good health and CMV-seronegative.

The V call is TRBV11-2, the J call TRBJ2-2; tentatively, D is TRBD2 (7 bases). The CDR3 has 16 residues. V lost 1 base, J lost 4 bases, and 13 bases lay in between. The germline CDR1 and CDR2 sequences are SGHAT and FQNNGV. The CDR3 region has the DNA TGTGCCAGCAGCTTAGTGACGGGGGGCGGCACCGGGGAGCTGTTTTTT. Translation gives CASSLVTGGGTGELFF.

Only one count was recorded for this clone. The V gene is TRBV9, the J gene TRBJ2-1; 10 nucleotides agree with TRBD2. In germline, CDR1 is SGDLS, CDR2 YYNGEE. The CDR3 loop spans 20 amino acids. The junction had 16 bases not matched to a gene; V was cut back by 0 bases and J by 4 bases. DNA for the CDR3: TGTGCCAGCAGCGTAGGGCCCAGGGGCGGTGTTAGCGGGGGGTACAATGAGCAGTTCTTC. This sequence encodes CASSVGPRGGVSGGYNEQFF.

This chain links TRBV5-6 with TRBJ1-2; D is unclear. The CDR3 has 11 residues. V lost 2 bases, J lost 8 bases, and 7 bases lay in between. Germline-derived CDR1 and CDR2 are SGHDT and YYEEEE. This CDR3 is CASSFRRGYTF. CDR3 nucleotide sequence: TGTGCCAGCAGCTTCCGGCGGGGCTACACCTTC.

This clone was seen once. One end of the junction varies from germline; a read error may be responsible. The chain uses TRBV10-3 and TRBJ2-1, with D perhaps TRBD2 (6 bases). The CDR3 runs to 16 residues. Germline lookup yields CDR1 ENHRY and CDR2 SYGVKD. Here the CDR3 DNA reads TGTGCCATCGGGTCCTCCTTCCGGGACTCCTTCAATGAGCAGTTCTTC. This translates into CAIGSSFRDSFNEQFF.

The CDR3 DNA reads TGCAGCGCCTCGGCGGCCTGGACCGGGGAGCTGTTTTTT. The encoded protein is CSASAAWTGELFF. The chain links TRBV29-1 to TRBJ2-2; D remains ambiguous. Germline values: CDR1 SQVTM, CDR2 ANQGSEA. The CDR3 extends over 13 amino acids. V was trimmed by 7 bases and J by 5 bases, leaving 14 bases between them.

CDR3 sequence (DNA): TGTGCCAGCAGTTTTGACCCCCGGGGCTACGAGCAGTACTTC. Protein product: CASSFDPRGYEQYF. This chain joins TRBV6-5 and TRBJ2-7, with D possibly TRBD2 on 5 matching bases. Trimming left V 4 bases short and J 3 bases short, with 13 bases between. Germline V gene data show CDR1 as MNHEY and CDR2 as SVGAGI. This CDR3 contains 14 residues.

This clone was seen a single time. The J gene is TRBJ1-3, the V gene TRBV5-1; no reliable D call. The V and J ends lost 1 base and 0 bases respectively, with 5 bases between them. This CDR3 contains 14 residues. Germline V lookup: CDR1 SGHRS, CDR2 YFSETQ. The CDR3 loop is CASSLTDSGNTIYF. The CDR3 nucleotides are TGCGCCAGCAGCTTGACAGACTCTGGAAACACCATATATTTT.

The chain combines TRBV30 with TRBJ2-1; D gene unclear. This CDR3 has 14 residues. The germline V and J ends were trimmed by 1 base and 3 bases, with 10 bases remaining between them. The germline CDR1 and CDR2 sequences are GTSNPN and SVGIG (reference sequence). CDR3 nucleotide sequence: TGTGCCTGGAGTGCCGTACCCTACTACAATGAGCAGTTCTTC. This translates into CAWSAVPYYNEQFF. The whole variable domain, filled in from reference TRBV30 and TRBJ2-1, reads SQTIHQWPATLVQPVGSPLSLECTVEGTSNPNLYWYRQAAGRGLQLLFYSVGIGQISSEVPQNLSASRPQDRQFILSSKKLLLSDSGFYLCAWSAVPYYNEQFFGPGTRLTVL.

The chain is built from TRBV7-2 and TRBJ2-5; the D gene is possibly TRBD2 (6 bases). V was shortened by 7 bases and J by 1 base, with 16 bases between the two germline ends. This CDR3 is 15 amino acids long. Per the germline V gene, CDR1 is SGHTA and CDR2 is FQGNSA. Written as DNA, the CDR3 is TGTGCCAGCAACCACGGGATAGCGGTCCAAGAGACCCAGTACTTC. Amino acid sequence: CASNHGIAVQETQYF.

The chain carries TRBV15 and TRBJ2-7, with 9 bases that match TRBD2. CDR1 is LNHNV and CDR2 is YYDKDF in the germline V gene (reference sequence). The CDR3 runs 13 residues. The V and J ends lost 1 base and 5 bases, in that order; junction bases with no gene match: 0. CDR3 coding DNA: TGTGCCACCAGCAGAGGACTAGCGGACGAGCAGTACTTC. Its protein is CATSRGLADEQYF.

The chain recombines TRBV5-1 with TRBJ2-2, with TRBD1 matching over 8 bases. The CDR3 totals 14 residues. V shed 4 bases and J 8 bases; nucleotides not matched to a gene: 7. Germline CDR1 and CDR2: SGHRS and YFSETQ. The CDR3 coding sequence is TGCGCCAGCAGCGTCGCGACAGGGGTAGGGGAGCTGTTTTTT. Translation: CASSVATGVGELFF.

This clone was recorded a few times. The V and J genes are TRBV6-1 and TRBJ1-1, with D perhaps TRBD1 (6 bases). The CDR3 length is 14 residues. Germline CDR1 and CDR2: MNHNS and SASEGT. V was trimmed by 5 bases and J by 2 bases, leaving 12 bases between them. The CDR3 DNA reads as TGTGCCAGCAGTAAGAGGACAGCCAACACTGAAGCTTTCTTT. This gives the protein CASSKRTANTEAFF.

This rearrangement joins TRBV5-5 to TRBJ2-5, with 8 nucleotides matching TRBD1. Germline CDR1 and CDR2: SGHKS and YYEKEE (reference sequence). CDR3 length equals 13 residues. V shed 4 bases, J shed 4 bases, and the junction held 3 bases outside the gene matches. As DNA, the CDR3 is TGTGCCAGCAGCCCGGACAGGGTAGAGACCCAGTACTTC. Translation: CASSPDRVETQYF.

V and J are TRBV25-1 and TRBJ2-7, with TRBD2 as a possible D gene (6 bases). V shed 8 bases and J shed 3 bases, with 17 bases lying between them. This CDR3 contains 14 residues. Looked up from germline, CDR1 is MGHDK and CDR2 is SYGVNS. DNA for the CDR3: TGTGCCAGCCAGACTAGGGAAGGTGACTACGAGCAGTACTTC. Translated, it gives CASQTREGDYEQYF.

With regard to this clone: Other DNA sequences in this sample translate to the same CDR3. The chain couples TRBV9 to TRBJ1-3, with D maybe TRBD1 (6 bases). CDR1 is SGDLS, CDR2 YYNGEE, per germline. Trimming took off 2 bases at V and 7 bases at J, with 10 bases between the two ends. The CDR3 sequence is 13 residues long. The CDR3 DNA is TGTGCCAGCAGCGTGACAGGAGGCAACACCATATATTTT. Translated: CASSVTGGNTIYF. Full variable domain (outside the CDR3, taken from reference TRBV9 and TRBJ1-3): DSGVTQTPKHLITATGQRVTLRCSPRSGDLSVYWYQQSLDQGLQFLIQYYNGEERAKGNILERFSAQQFPDLHSELNLSSLELGDSALYFCASSVTGGNTIYFGEGSWLTVV.

The rearrangement uses TRBV27 and TRBJ2-7, with 14 bases that match TRBD2. The CDR3 spans 15 residues. Germline V gives CDR1 MNHEY, CDR2 SMNVEV (reference sequence). V shed 4 bases and J 2 bases; nucleotides not matched to a gene: 1. The CDR3 region has the DNA TGTGCCAGCAGTTCGACTAGCGGGGGGGCCTACGAGCAGTACTTC. This sequence encodes CASSSTSGGAYEQYF.

The genes are TRBV6-1 and TRBJ1-2; D is ambiguous. Trimming removed 10 bases from V and 5 bases from J, with 14 bases in between. The CDR3 sequence is 12 residues long. Germline V gene lookup returns CDR1 MNHNS and CDR2 SASEGT. DNA for the CDR3: TGTGCCACCAACGAGGAGATTTATGGCTACACCTTC. This translates into CATNEEIYGYTF.

The CDR3 DNA sequence: TGTGCCAGCAGCTTGGGCGAAATGATGGGCTATGGCTACACCTTC. Translating gives CASSLGEMMGYGYTF. The V and J genes are TRBV7-9 and TRBJ1-2; D is ambiguous. CDR3 length: 15 residues. Trimming removed 3 bases at V and 4 bases at J, with 15 bases between. Per germline, CDR1 SEHNR and CDR2 FQNEAQ (reference sequence).

This clone was recorded once. The chain is built from TRBV25-1 and TRBJ2-7; the match to TRBD1 covers 9 bases. Germline CDR1 and CDR2: MGHDK and SYGVNS. The CDR3 is 13 residues long. V shed 8 bases and J 2 bases; nucleotides not matched to a gene: 4. CDR3 nucleotide sequence: TGTGCCAGCGGGGACAGGGTTACCTACGAGCAGTACTTC. Protein sequence: CASGDRVTYEQYF.

The rearrangement joins TRBV15 to TRBJ2-3, with TRBD1 matching over 8 bases. This CDR3 is built from 15 residues. The germline V gene has CDR1 LNHNV and CDR2 YYDKDF (reference sequence). J gave up 6 bases and V 3 bases, and 8 bases lay outside the gene matches. The CDR3 DNA sequence: TGTGCCACCAGCAGGGCTGGACAGGGCCCGGATACGCAGTATTTT. Amino acids: CATSRAGQGPDTQYF.

The rearrangement uses TRBV18 and TRBJ1-1; tentative D call: TRBD1 (5 bases). V shed 3 bases and J shed 6 bases, with 11 bases lying between them. Germline V gene data show CDR1 as KGHSH and CDR2 as LQKENI. CDR3 size: 13 residues. The CDR3 DNA reads as TGTGCCAGCTCACCGGGGGGGTTCGCTGAAGCTTTCTTT. Translation gives CASSPGGFAEAFF.

This chain joins TRBV27 and TRBJ2-1; TRBD2 might be the D (6 bases). V shed 0 bases and J shed 10 bases, with 22 bases lying between them. Germline V gene lookup returns CDR1 MNHEY and CDR2 SMNVEV (reference sequence). The CDR3 extends over 17 amino acids. CDR3 sequence (DNA): TGTGCCAGCAGTTTATCGGTTGGGGACTCACTGTCAAGAGAGCAGTTCTTC. This codes for CASSLSVGDSLSREQFF.

CDR3 in amino acids: CASSLYDPTVNDGGYTF. The CDR3 DNA sequence: TGCGCCAGCAGCTTGTACGATCCGACAGTGAATGACGGTGGCTACACCTTC. This chain links TRBV5-1 with TRBJ1-2; TRBD1 might be the D (5 bases). Trimming cost V 1 base and J 7 bases, with 23 bases left between them. CDR3 length: 17 amino acids. Germline V gene lookup returns CDR1 SGHRS and CDR2 YFSETQ.

As regards this clone: This sample also contains other DNA sequences that code for the same CDR3. The rearrangement links TRBV13 to TRBJ2-7; D gene ambiguous. CDR3 length: 12 amino acids. Trimming shortened V by 5 bases and J by 1 base, and 6 bases separated the two germline ends. Germline V lookup: CDR1 PRHDT, CDR2 FYEKMQ (reference sequence). The CDR3 DNA sequence: TGTGCCAGCAGCCTAAGTTCCTACGAGCAGTACTTC. Translated, it gives CASSLSSYEQYF. Supplemented by reference TRBV13 and TRBJ2-7, the full variable domain reads AAGVIQSPRHLIKEKRETATLKCYPIPRHDTVYWYQQGPGQDPQFLISFYEKMQSDKGSIPDRFSAQQFSDYHSELNMSSLELGDSALYFCASSLSSYEQYFGPGTRLTVT.